Below, 23 T cell receptor beta chains from the same sample are listed, as sequenced in a study of control samples from healthy donors and cancer patients. Clones were sequenced by immunoSEQ multiplex PCR, and TCRdb holds only the in-frame ones, with some missing. The sample has about 150,000 clones, approximately 96% seen once. The source material was blood. The receptors derive from a man between 35 and 55 years old in good health.

Only one count was recorded for this clone. The chain recombines TRBV7-9 with TRBJ2-7, with 12 nucleotides matching TRBD2. This CDR3 region has 16 residues. V trimming: 7 bases; J trimming: 7 bases; junction bases outside the gene matches: 14. CDR1 and CDR2 (germline): SEHNR, FQNEAQ (reference sequence). CDR3 coding DNA: TGTGCCAGCACCGAGGGGGGGACTAGCGGGTATCGGGAGCAGTACTTC. It encodes CASTEGGTSGYREQYF. Full variable domain (outside the CDR3, taken from reference TRBV7-9 and TRBJ2-7): DTGVSQNPRHKITKRGQNVTFRCDPISEHNRLYWYRQTLGQGPEFLTYFQNEAQLEKSRLLSDRFSAERPKGSFSTLEIQRTEQGDSAMYLCASTEGGTSGYREQYFGPGTRLTVT.

The chain links TRBV5-1 to TRBJ1-1; 7 bases agree with TRBD1. The CDR3 length is 18 residues. The ends lost 0 bases at V and 0 bases at J; junction bases unmatched: 11. Germline V gives CDR1 SGHRS, CDR2 YFSETQ. The DNA for the CDR3 is TGCGCCAGCAGCTTGGAATACCGGGACAGATACTTGAACACTGAAGCTTTCTTT. This translates into CASSLEYRDRYLNTEAFF.

V and J are TRBV6-1 and TRBJ1-1; D is unresolved. Trimming removed 2 bases from V and 0 bases from J, with 13 bases in between. The CDR3 covers 16 residues. CDR1 is MNHNS and CDR2 is SASEGT in the germline V gene. CDR3 DNA sequence: TGTGCCAGCAGTGAAATGGCAGGACTCCTGAACACTGAAGCTTTCTTT. It is translated as CASSEMAGLLNTEAFF.

The chain has TRBV20-1 and TRBJ1-1; no clear D. With 3 bases removed from V and 6 bases from J, the gap between germline ends came to 11 bases. CDR1 and CDR2 (germline): DFQATT, SNEGSKA (reference sequence). The CDR3 runs 12 residues. The CDR3 DNA sequence: TGCAGTGCTAGTGTCCCAGCGGCTGAAGCTTTCTTT. Its protein is CSASVPAAEAFF.

This clone was seen more than once but under ten times. This rearrangement joins TRBV6-5 to TRBJ2-7, with D perhaps TRBD1 (5 bases). This CDR3 has 13 amino acids. Trimming removed 7 bases at V and 0 bases at J, with 10 bases between. CDR1 is MNHEY, CDR2 SVGAGI, per germline. As DNA, the CDR3 is TGTGCCAGCATGAGACAGACCTCCTACGAGCAGTACTTC. The encoded protein is CASMRQTSYEQYF.

The chain couples TRBV6-2 or TRBV6-3 to TRBJ1-1, with a weak D call TRBD1 (5 bases). This CDR3 comprises 17 residues. Germline loops: CDR1 MNHEY, CDR2 SVGEGT. Trimming took off 6 bases at V and 3 bases at J, with 23 bases between the two ends. CDR3: CASSPGVGRGLDTEAFF. In nucleotides, the CDR3 is TGTGCCAGCAGCCCAGGTGTGGGGCGTGGATTGGACACTGAAGCTTTCTTT.

This rearrangement joins TRBV10-1 to TRBJ2-3; 9 bases line up with TRBD1. CDR1 and CDR2 from the germline V gene are WNHNN and SYGVQD (reference sequence). V lost 6 bases to trimming and J lost 4 bases; unmatched junction nucleotides: 2. The CDR3 totals 13 residues. The CDR3: CASSRDRADTQYF. The CDR3 DNA follows: TGCGCCAGCAGCCGGGACAGGGCAGATACGCAGTATTTT.

This clone was recorded once. The V and J genes are TRBV3-1 (or the pseudogene TRBV3-2) and TRBJ2-1; 8 bases are shared with TRBD2. Unmatched junction bases numbered 4, after V lost 0 bases and J lost 0 bases. CDR3 length: 17 residues. Germline CDR1 LGHDT, CDR2 YNNKEL (reference sequence). As DNA, the CDR3 is TGTGCCAGCAGCCAAGACGCGGGAGGCCGCTCCTACAATGAGCAGTTCTTC. As protein: CASSQDAGGRSYNEQFF.

This chain connects TRBV7-8 to TRBJ1-1, with 7 positions matching TRBD1. CDR3 length: 14 residues. Germline trimming cut 5 bases from V and 1 base from J; bases unmatched to any gene: 4. Germline CDR1 and CDR2: SGHVS and FQNEAQ. In DNA, the CDR3 is TGTGCCAGCAGCGTGGGACAGACGAACACTGAAGCTTTCTTT. It codes for CASSVGQTNTEAFF. Full variable domain (missing parts from reference TRBV7-8 and TRBJ1-1): GAGVSQSPRYKVAKRGQDVALRCDPISGHVSLFWYQQALGQGPEFLTYFQNEAQLDKSGLPSDRFFAERPEGSVSTLKIQRTQQEDSAVYLCASSVGQTNTEAFFGQGTRLTVV.

This sequence joins TRBV9 and TRBJ2-7; no clear D. V lost 0 bases to trimming and J lost 2 bases, with 12 bases between them. The CDR3 has 15 amino acids. Germline V gene lookup returns CDR1 SGDLS and CDR2 YYNGEE. CDR3 amino acids: CASSVDPYAAYEQYF. CDR3 bases: TGTGCCAGCAGCGTAGACCCTTATGCTGCCTACGAGCAGTACTTC.

The chain is built from TRBV3-1 (or the pseudogene TRBV3-2) and TRBJ1-2; a possible D gene is TRBD1 (5 bases). The V gene lost 0 bases and the J gene lost 7 bases, with 12 bases spanning the gap. Germline V gene data show CDR1 as LGHDT and CDR2 as YNNKEL (reference sequence). The CDR3 spans 14 residues. CDR3 sequence reads: CASSQDAGGSGYTF. The CDR3 coding sequence is TGTGCCAGCAGCCAAGATGCGGGGGGGAGTGGCTACACCTTC.

The chain employs TRBV11-2 and TRBJ2-1; maybe TRBD1 (6 bases). Per germline, CDR1 SGHAT and CDR2 FQNNGV. Trimming removed 1 base at V and 8 bases at J, with 18 bases between. The CDR3 has 16 residues. DNA of the CDR3: TGTGCCAGCAGCTTAGTTAGGGCGGGCAGGGGATATGAGCAGTTCTTC. Amino acids: CASSLVRAGRGYEQFF.

The chain recombines TRBV13 with TRBJ1-2; D may be TRBD1 (5 bases). The CDR3 covers 14 residues. V was pared by 5 bases and J by 5 bases, with 15 bases between. Germline assignment: CDR1 PRHDT and CDR2 FYEKMQ (reference sequence). CDR3 region: CASSGGVVGYGYTF. The CDR3 nucleotides read TGTGCCAGCAGCGGAGGGGTAGTTGGGTATGGCTACACCTTC.

This chain connects TRBV27 to TRBJ2-3, with a tentative D call TRBD2 (7 bases). This CDR3 is 13 amino acids long. V was pared by 7 bases and J by 7 bases, with 15 bases between. CDR1 MNHEY and CDR2 SMNVEV come from the germline V gene (reference sequence). The CDR3 reads CASTLQGTNTQYF. In DNA form, the CDR3 reads TGTGCCAGCACCCTCCAGGGGACTAATACGCAGTATTTT.

This sequence joins TRBV7-2 and TRBJ2-5; TRBD1 matches 10 bases. Germline V lookup: CDR1 SGHTA, CDR2 FQGNSA. CDR3 length: 15 residues. J lost 5 bases, V lost 1 base, and 4 bases had no gene match. CDR3 sequence: CASSLGGTGDETQYF. CDR3 nucleotide sequence: TGTGCCAGCAGCTTAGGAGGGACAGGGGATGAGACCCAGTACTTC.

This rearrangement joins TRBV6-2 or TRBV6-3 to TRBJ2-7; 7 bases map to TRBD1. CDR1 and CDR2 (germline): MNHEY, SVGEGT. This CDR3 has 14 residues. With V trimmed by 2 bases and J by 1 base, 2 bases remained unmatched. The CDR3 DNA is TGTGCCAGCAGTTACCCGACAGGGTCCTACGAGCAGTACTTC. Translated: CASSYPTGSYEQYF.

This chain joins TRBV19 and TRBJ1-1; possibly TRBD1 for D (6 bases). This CDR3 region has 12 residues. Germline V gives CDR1 LNHDA, CDR2 SQIVND (reference sequence). V was shortened by 2 bases and J by 8 bases, with 9 bases between the two germline ends. The CDR3 spells CASSIPQGEAFF. The DNA for the CDR3 is TGTGCCAGTAGTATACCACAGGGAGAAGCTTTCTTT.

This rearrangement joins TRBV5-1 to TRBJ2-7, with no clear D. The CDR3 sequence is 15 residues long. Looked up from germline, CDR1 is SGHRS and CDR2 is YFSETQ. Trimming pared 0 bases from V and 1 base from J, leaving 11 bases between. The CDR3 coding sequence is TGCGCCAGCAGCTTGGACGGCGGAGTTTCCTACGAGCAGTACTTC. Its translation is CASSLDGGVSYEQYF.

Turning to this clone: Other DNA sequences in this sample translate to the same CDR3. V usage is TRBV15 and J usage is TRBJ2-2; D possibly matches TRBD1 or TRBD2 (5 bases each). Germline CDR1 reads LNHNV; CDR2 reads YYDKDF (reference sequence). Trimming shortened V by 0 bases and J by 7 bases, and 12 bases separated the two germline ends. The CDR3 is made up of 15 amino acids. CDR3 nucleotides: TGTGCCACCAGCAGAGATCGAGGTGGGGGCGGGGAGCTGTTTTTT. This codes for CATSRDRGGGGELFF.

The chain has TRBV18 and TRBJ1-1; TRBD1 matches 7 bases. V was pared by 4 bases and J by 4 bases, with 3 bases of the junction left unmatched. In germline, CDR1 is KGHSH, CDR2 LQKENI. The CDR3 sequence is 13 residues long. CDR3 residues: CASSRQGGTEAFF. The CDR3 DNA reads TGTGCCAGCTCACGACAGGGAGGCACTGAAGCTTTCTTT. The whole variable domain, remainder taken from reference TRBV18 and TRBJ1-1, is NAGVMQNPRHLVRRRGQEARLRCSPMKGHSHVYWYRQLPEEGLKFMVYLQKENIIDESGMPKERFSAEFPKEGPSILRIQQVVRGDSAAYFCASSRQGGTEAFFGQGTRLTVV.

The rearrangement joins TRBV6-4 to TRBJ1-2; D remains unclear. Germline V gives CDR1 MRHNA, CDR2 SNTAGT. The length of the CDR3 is 13 residues. The germline V and J ends were trimmed by 0 bases and 4 bases, with 6 bases remaining between them. This CDR3 reads CASSDSGLYGYTF. CDR3 DNA: TGTGCCAGCAGTGACTCTGGGCTCTATGGCTACACCTTC.

V and J are TRBV2 and TRBJ1-4; possibly TRBD1 for D (5 bases). Germline lookup yields CDR1 SNHLY and CDR2 FYNNEI. With 5 bases removed from V and 3 bases from J, the gap between germline ends came to 13 bases. The CDR3 has 15 amino acids. Here the CDR3 reads CASSWGPGANEKLFF. The CDR3 nucleotides are TGTGCCAGCAGTTGGGGACCGGGGGCTAATGAAAAACTGTTTTTT.

The chain recombines TRBV7-2 with TRBJ1-3, with D unclear. Trimming removed 2 bases from V and 0 bases from J, with 11 bases in between. This CDR3 is built from 16 residues. From germline, CDR1 is SGHTA and CDR2 FQGNSA. The DNA for the CDR3 is TGTGCCAGCAGCTTAAGAGGCGGCGACTCTGGAAACACCATATATTTT. Encoded protein: CASSLRGGDSGNTIYF.